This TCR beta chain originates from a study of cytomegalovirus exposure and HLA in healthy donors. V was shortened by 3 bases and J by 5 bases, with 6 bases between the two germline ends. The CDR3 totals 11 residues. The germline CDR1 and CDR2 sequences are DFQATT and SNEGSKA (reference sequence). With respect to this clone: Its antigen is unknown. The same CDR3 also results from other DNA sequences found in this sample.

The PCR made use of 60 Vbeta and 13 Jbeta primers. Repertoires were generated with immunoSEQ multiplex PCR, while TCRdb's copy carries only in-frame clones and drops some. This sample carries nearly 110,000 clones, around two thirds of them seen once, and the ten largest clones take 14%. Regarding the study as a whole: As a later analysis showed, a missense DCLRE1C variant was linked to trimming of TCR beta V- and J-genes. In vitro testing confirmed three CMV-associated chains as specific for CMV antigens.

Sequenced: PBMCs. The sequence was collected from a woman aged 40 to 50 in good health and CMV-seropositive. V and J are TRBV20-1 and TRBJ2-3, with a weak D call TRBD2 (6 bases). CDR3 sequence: CSARGGDTQYF. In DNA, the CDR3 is TGCAGTGCTAGGGGGGGAGATACGCAGTATTTT.